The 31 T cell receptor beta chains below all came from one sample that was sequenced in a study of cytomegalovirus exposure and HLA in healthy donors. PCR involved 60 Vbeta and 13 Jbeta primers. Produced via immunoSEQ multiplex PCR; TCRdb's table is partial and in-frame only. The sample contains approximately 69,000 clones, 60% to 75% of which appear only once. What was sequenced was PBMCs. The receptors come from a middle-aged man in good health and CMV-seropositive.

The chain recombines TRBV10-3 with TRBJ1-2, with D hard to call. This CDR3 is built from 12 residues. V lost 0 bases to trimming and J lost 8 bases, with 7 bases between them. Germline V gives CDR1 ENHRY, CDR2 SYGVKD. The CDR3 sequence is CAISESKEGYTF. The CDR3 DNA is TGTGCCATCAGTGAGTCGAAGGAGGGCTACACCTTC.

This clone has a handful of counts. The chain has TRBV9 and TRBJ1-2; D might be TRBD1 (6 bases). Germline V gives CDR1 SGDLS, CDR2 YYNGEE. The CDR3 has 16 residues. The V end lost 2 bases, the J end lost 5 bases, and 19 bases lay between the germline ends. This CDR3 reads CASSVGAGGPLYGYTF. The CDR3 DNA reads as TGTGCCAGCAGCGTCGGCGCGGGGGGCCCTTTATATGGCTACACCTTC. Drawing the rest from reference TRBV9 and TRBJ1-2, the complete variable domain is DSGVTQTPKHLITATGQRVTLRCSPRSGDLSVYWYQQSLDQGLQFLIQYYNGEERAKGNILERFSAQQFPDLHSELNLSSLELGDSALYFCASSVGAGGPLYGYTFGSGTRLTVV.

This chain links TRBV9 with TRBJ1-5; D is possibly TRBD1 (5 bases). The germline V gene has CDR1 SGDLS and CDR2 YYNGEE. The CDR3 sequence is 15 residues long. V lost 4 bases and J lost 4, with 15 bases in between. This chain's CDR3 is CASSSGGRGNQPQHF. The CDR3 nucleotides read TGTGCCAGCAGCTCCGGGGGAAGAGGGAATCAGCCCCAGCATTTT.

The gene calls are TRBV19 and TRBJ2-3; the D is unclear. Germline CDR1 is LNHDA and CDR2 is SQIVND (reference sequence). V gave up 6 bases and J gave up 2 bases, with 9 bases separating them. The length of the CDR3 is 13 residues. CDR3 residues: CASRGSLTDTQYF. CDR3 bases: TGTGCCAGTAGGGGCAGCCTCACAGATACGCAGTATTTT.

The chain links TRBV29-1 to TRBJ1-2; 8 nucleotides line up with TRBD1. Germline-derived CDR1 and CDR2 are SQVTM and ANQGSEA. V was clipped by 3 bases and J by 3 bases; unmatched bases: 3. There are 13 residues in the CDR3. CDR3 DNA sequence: TGCAGCGTTGATCCAGGGGGCTACTATGGCTACACCTTC. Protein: CSVDPGGYYGYTF.

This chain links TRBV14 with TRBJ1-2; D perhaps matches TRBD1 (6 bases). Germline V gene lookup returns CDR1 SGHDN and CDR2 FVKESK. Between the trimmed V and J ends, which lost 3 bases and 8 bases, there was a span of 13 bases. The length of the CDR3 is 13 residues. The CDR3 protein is CASSHNRVGGYTF. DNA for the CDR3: TGTGCCAGCAGCCATAACAGGGTAGGAGGCTACACCTTC. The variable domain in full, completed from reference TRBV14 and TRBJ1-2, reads EAGVTQFPSHSVIEKGQTVTLRCDPISGHDNLYWYRRVMGKEIKFLLHFVKESKQDESGMPNNRFLAERTGGTYSTLKVQPAELEDSGVYFCASSHNRVGGYTFGSGTRLTVV.

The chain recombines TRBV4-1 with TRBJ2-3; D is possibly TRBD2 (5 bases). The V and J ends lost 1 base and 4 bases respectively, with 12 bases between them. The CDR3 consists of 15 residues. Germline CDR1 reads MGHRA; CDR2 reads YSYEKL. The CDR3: CASSQGVSGADTQYF. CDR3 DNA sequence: TGCGCCAGCAGCCAAGGGGTCAGCGGTGCAGATACGCAGTATTTT.

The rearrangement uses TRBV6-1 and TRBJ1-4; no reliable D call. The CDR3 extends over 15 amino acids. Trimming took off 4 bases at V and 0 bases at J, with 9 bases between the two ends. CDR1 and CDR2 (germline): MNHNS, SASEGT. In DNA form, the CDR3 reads TGTGCCAGCAGTGTCCTTCAGTCAACTAATGAAAAACTGTTTTTT. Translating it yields CASSVLQSTNEKLFF.

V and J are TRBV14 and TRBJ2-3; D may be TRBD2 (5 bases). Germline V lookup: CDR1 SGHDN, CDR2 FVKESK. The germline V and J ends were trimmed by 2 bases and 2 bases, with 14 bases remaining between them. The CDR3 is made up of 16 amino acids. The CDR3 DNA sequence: TGTGCCAGCAGCCAAAGACTAAATGCCCTCACAGATACGCAGTATTTT. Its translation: CASSQRLNALTDTQYF.

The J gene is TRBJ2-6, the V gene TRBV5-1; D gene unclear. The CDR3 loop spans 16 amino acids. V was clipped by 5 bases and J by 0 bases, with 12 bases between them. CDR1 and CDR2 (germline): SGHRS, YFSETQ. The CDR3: CASRTGSRSGANVLTF. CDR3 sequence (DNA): TGCGCCAGCAGGACGGGTTCTCGCTCTGGGGCCAACGTCCTGACTTTC.

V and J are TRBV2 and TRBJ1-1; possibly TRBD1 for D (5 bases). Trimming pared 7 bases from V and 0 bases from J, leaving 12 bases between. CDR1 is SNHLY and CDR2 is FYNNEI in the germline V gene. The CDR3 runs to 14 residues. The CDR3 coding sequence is TGTGCCAGCAAGGTCGCAGGGATGAACACTGAAGCTTTCTTT. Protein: CASKVAGMNTEAFF.

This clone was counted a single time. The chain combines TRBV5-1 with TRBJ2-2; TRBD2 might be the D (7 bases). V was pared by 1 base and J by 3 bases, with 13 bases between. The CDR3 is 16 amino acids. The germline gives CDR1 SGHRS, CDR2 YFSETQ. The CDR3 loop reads CASSLLSGGYTGELFF. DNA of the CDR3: TGCGCCAGCAGCTTGCTTTCGGGGGGCTACACCGGGGAGCTGTTTTTT. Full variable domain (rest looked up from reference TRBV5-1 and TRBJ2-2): KAGVTQTPRYLIKTRGQQVTLSCSPISGHRSVSWYQQTPGQGLQFLFEYFSETQRNKGNFPGRFSGRQFSNSRSEMNVSTLELGDSALYLCASSLLSGGYTGELFFGEGSRLTVL.

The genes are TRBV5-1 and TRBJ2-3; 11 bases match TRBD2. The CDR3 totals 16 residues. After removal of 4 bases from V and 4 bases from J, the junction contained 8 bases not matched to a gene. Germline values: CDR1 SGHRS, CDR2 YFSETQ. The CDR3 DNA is TGCGCCAGCAGCACAAATAGCGGGGGGGGTCCAGATACGCAGTATTTT. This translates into CASSTNSGGGPDTQYF.

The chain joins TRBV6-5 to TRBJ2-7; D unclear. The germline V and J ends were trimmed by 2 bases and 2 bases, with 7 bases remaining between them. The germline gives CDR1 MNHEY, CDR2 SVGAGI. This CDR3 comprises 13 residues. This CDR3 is CASSYGSTYEQYF. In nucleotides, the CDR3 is TGTGCCAGCAGTTACGGCAGTACCTACGAGCAGTACTTC.

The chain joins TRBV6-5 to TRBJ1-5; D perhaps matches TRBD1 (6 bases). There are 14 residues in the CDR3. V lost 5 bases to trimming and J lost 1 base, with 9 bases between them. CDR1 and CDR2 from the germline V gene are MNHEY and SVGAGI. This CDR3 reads CASSRGQSNQPQHF. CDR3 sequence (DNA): TGTGCCAGCAGTCGAGGACAGAGCAATCAGCCCCAGCATTTT.

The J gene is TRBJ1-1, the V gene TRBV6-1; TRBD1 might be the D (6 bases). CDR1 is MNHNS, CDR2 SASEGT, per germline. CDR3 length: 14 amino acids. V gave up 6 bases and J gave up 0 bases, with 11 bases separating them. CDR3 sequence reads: CASREDRVNTEAFF. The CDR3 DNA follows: TGTGCCAGCAGGGAGGACAGAGTGAACACTGAAGCTTTCTTT.

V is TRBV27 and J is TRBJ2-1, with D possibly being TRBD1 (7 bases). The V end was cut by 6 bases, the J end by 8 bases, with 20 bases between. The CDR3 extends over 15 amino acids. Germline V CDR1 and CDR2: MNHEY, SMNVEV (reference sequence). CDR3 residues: CASRLDREDHDEQFF. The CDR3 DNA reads TGTGCCAGCAGACTAGACAGGGAGGACCACGATGAGCAGTTCTTC.

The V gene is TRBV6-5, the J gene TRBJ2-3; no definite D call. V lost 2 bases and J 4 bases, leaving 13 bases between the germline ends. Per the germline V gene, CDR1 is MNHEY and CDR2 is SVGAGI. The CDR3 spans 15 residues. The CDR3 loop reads CASSYGYPVPDTQYF. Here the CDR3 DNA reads TGTGCCAGCAGTTACGGTTATCCGGTGCCAGATACGCAGTATTTT.

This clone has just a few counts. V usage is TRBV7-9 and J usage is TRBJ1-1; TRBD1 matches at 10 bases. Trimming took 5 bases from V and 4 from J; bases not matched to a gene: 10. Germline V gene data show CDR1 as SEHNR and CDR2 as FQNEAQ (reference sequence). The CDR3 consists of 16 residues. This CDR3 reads CASSENPGQGSTEAFF. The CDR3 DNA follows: TGTGCCAGCAGCGAAAACCCGGGACAGGGGAGCACTGAAGCTTTCTTT. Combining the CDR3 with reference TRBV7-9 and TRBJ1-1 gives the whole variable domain DTGVSQNPRHKITKRGQNVTFRCDPISEHNRLYWYRQTLGQGPEFLTYFQNEAQLEKSRLLSDRFSAERPKGSFSTLEIQRTEQGDSAMYLCASSENPGQGSTEAFFGQGTRLTVV.

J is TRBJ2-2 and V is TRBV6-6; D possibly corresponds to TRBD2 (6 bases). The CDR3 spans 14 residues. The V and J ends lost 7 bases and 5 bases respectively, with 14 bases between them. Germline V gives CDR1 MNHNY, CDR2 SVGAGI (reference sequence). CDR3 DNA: TGTGCCAGCACAACCCCCGGGGGAACCGGGGAGCTGTTTTTT. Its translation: CASTTPGGTGELFF.

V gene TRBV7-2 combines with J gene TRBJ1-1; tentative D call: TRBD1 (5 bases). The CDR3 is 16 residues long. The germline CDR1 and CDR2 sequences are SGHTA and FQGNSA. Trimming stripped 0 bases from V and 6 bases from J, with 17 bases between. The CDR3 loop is CASSLAAGGGYPEAFF. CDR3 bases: TGTGCCAGCAGCTTAGCGGCGGGGGGGGGTTACCCTGAAGCTTTCTTT.

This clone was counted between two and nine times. CDR3 sequence: CASRPPLTNAAEAFF. CDR3 coding DNA: TGTGCCAGCAGACCTCCCCTCACAAACGCCGCTGAAGCTTTCTTT. The rearrangement joins TRBV28 to TRBJ1-1; D is undetermined. This CDR3 comprises 15 residues. Germline V gives CDR1 MDHEN, CDR2 SYDVKM. Trimming removed 6 bases at V and 6 bases at J, with 20 bases between.

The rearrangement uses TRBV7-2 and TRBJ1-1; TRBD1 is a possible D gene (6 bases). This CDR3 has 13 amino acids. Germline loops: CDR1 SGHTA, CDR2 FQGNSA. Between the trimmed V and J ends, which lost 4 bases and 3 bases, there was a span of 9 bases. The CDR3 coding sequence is TGTGCCAGCAGCTCCTACAGGGACACTGAAGCTTTCTTT. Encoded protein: CASSSYRDTEAFF.

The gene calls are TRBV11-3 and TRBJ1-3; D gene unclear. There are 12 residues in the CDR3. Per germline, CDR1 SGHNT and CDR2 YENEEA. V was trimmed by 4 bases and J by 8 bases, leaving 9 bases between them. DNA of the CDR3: TGTGCCAGCAGCTCCGGCGGGTACACCATATATTTT. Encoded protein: CASSSGGYTIYF. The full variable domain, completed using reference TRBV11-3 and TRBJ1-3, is EAGVVQSPRYKIIEKKQPVAFWCNPISGHNTLYWYLQNLGQGPELLIRYENEEAVDDSQLPKDRFSAERLKGVDSTLKIQPAELGDSAVYLCASSSGGYTIYFGEGSWLTVV.

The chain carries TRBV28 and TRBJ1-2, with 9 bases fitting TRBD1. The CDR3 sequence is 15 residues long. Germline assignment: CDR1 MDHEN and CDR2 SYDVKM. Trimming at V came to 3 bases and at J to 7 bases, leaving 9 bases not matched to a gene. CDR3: CASSFRGQGHFGYTF. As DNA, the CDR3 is TGTGCCAGCAGTTTCAGGGGACAGGGTCATTTTGGCTACACCTTC.

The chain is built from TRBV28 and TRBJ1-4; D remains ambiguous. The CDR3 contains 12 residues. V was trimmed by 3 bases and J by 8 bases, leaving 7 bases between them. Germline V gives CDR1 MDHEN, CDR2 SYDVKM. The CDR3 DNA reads TGTGCCAGCAGTTTCCTGACAGAAAAACTGTTTTTT. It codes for CASSFLTEKLFF. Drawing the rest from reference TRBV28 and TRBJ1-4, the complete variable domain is DVKVTQSSRYLVKRTGEKVFLECVQDMDHENMFWYRQDPGLGLRLIYFSYDVKMKEKGDIPEGYSVSREKKERFSLILESASTNQTSMYLCASSFLTEKLFFGSGTQLSVL.

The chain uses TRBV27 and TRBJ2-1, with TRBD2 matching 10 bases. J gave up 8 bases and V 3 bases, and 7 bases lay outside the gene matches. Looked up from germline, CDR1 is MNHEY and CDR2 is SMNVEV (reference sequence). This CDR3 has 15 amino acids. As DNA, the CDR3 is TGTGCCAGCAGTTTCGAAGCGGGGGGGCCCTATGAGCAGTTCTTC. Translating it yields CASSFEAGGPYEQFF.

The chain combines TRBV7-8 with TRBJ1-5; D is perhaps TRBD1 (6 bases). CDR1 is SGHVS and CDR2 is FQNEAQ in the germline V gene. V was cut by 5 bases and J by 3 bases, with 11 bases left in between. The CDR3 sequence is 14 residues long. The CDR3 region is CASSPQGINQPQHF. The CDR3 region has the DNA TGTGCCAGCAGCCCACAGGGTATCAATCAGCCCCAGCATTTT.

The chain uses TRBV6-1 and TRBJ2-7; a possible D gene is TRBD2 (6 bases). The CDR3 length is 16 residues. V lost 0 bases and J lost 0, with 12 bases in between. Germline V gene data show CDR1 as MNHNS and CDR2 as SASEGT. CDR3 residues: CASSEARGTSSYEQYF. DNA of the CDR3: TGTGCCAGCAGTGAAGCGCGCGGGACGAGCTCCTACGAGCAGTACTTC.

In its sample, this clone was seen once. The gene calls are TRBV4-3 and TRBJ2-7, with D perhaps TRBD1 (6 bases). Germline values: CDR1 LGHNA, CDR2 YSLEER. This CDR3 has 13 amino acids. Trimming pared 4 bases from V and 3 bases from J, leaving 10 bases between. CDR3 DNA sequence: TGCGCCAGCAGCCCAGCCAGGGGCTACGAGCAGTACTTC. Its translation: CASSPARGYEQYF.

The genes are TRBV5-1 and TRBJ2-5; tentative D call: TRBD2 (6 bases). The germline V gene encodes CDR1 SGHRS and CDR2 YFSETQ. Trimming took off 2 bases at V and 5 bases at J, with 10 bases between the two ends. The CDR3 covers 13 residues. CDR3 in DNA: TGCGCCAGCAGCTTCGGGACTGGGGAGACCCAGTACTTC. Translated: CASSFGTGETQYF.